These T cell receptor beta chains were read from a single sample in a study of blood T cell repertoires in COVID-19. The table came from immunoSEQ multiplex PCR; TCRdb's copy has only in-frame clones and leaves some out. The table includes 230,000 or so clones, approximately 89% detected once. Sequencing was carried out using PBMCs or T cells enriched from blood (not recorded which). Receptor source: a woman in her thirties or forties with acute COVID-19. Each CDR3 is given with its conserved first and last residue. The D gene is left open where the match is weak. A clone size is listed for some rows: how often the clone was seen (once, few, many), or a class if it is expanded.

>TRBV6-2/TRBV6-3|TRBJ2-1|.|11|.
TGTGCCAGCAGTTACTCAGCAGAGCAGTTCTTC
CASSYSAEQFF
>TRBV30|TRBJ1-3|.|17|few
TGTGCCTGGAGAGCGGGGACGGCTTTCCCCTCTGGAAACACCATATATTTT
CAWRAGTAFPSGNTIYF
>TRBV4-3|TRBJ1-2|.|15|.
TGCGCCAGCAGCCAAGGGGAGGACCGTCCTTATGGCTACACCTTC
CASSQGEDRPYGYTF
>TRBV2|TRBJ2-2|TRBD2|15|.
TGTGCCAGCATCGGTCTAGCGGGCTCTCCCGGGGAGCTGTTTTTT
CASIGLAGSPGELFF
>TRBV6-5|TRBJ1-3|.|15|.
TGTGCCAGCAGTTACTCGAGAATCTCTGGAAACACCATATATTTT
CASSYSRISGNTIYF
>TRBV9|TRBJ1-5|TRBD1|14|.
TGTGCCAGCAGCGGACAGGGGAGCAATCAGCCCCAGCATTTT
CASSGQGSNQPQHF
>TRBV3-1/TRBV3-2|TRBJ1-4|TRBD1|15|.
TGTGCCAGCAGCCTAACCGGGACAGGGAATGAAAAACTGTTTTTT
CASSLTGTGNEKLFF
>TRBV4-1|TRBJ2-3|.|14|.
TGCGCCAGCAGCCGTTTTGAGGGCACAGATACGCAGTATTTT
CASSRFEGTDTQYF
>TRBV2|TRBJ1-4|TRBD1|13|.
TGTGCCAGTCAACAGGGGGCTAATGAAAAACTGTTTTTT
CASQQGANEKLFF
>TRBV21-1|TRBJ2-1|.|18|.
TGTGCCAGCAACTTGATGACTAGCGGGGGGAGCTCCTACAATGAGCAGTTCTTC
CASNLMTSGGSSYNEQFF
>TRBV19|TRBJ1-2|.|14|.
TGTGCCAGTAGTGGATGGACAGAGTCCTATGGCTACACCTTC
CASSGWTESYGYTF
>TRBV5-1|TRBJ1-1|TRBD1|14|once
TGCGCCAGCAGCGGAGTCCAGGGGGTCACTGAAGCTTTCTTT
CASSGVQGVTEAFF
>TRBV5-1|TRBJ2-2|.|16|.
TGCGCCAGCAGCTTGGCGTCGGGAGCGGGCACCGGGGAGCTGTTTTTT
CASSLASGAGTGELFF
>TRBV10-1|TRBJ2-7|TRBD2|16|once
TGCGCCAGCAGTGAGTCGAAATCGGGGGGTACCTACGAGCAGTACTTC
CASSESKSGGTYEQYF
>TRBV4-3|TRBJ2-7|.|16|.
TGCGCCAGCAGCCAAGATAGCGGCTCCCGCTCCTACGAGCAGTACTTC
CASSQDSGSRSYEQYF
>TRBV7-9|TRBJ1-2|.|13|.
TGTGCCAGCAGCTTAGGGCTGAACTATGGCTACACCTTC
CASSLGLNYGYTF
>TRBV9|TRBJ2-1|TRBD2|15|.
TGTGCCAGCAGCCCTCGGACTAGCGGGAGGAGTGAGCAGTTCTTC
CASSPRTSGRSEQFF
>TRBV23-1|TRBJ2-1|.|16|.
TGCGCCAGCAGTCATACCGGGACTTCATCCTACAATGAGCAGTTCTTC
CASSHTGTSSYNEQFF
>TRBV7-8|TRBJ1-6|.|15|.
TGTGCCAGCAGCCCGTCCGGCGGGCCGCGTTCACCCCTCCACTTT
CASSPSGGPRSPLHF
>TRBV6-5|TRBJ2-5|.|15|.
TGTGCCAGCAGGGCGGAAACCTTGTTTCTGGAGACCCAGTACTTC
CASRAETLFLETQYF
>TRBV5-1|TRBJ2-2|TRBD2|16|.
TGCGCCAGCAGACCTCCTAGCGGGGGGTTCCCCGGGGAGCTGTTTTTT
CASRPPSGGFPGELFF
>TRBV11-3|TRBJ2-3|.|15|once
TGTGCCAGCCGAATCGAGAGCGGGAGCACAGATACGCAGTATTTT
CASRIESGSTDTQYF
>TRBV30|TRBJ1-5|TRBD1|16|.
TGTGCCTGGAGTACTTCCGACAGGGTTAGGAATCAGCCCCAGCATTTT
CAWSTSDRVRNQPQHF
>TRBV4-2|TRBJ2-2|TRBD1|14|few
TGTGCCAGCAGCCACGACAGGGTAGTCGGGGAGCTGTTTTTT
CASSHDRVVGELFF
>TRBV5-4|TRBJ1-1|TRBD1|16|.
TGTGCCAGCAGCCCTAGGAGGGGACAGGGGGCGACTGAAGCTTTCTTT
CASSPRRGQGATEAFF